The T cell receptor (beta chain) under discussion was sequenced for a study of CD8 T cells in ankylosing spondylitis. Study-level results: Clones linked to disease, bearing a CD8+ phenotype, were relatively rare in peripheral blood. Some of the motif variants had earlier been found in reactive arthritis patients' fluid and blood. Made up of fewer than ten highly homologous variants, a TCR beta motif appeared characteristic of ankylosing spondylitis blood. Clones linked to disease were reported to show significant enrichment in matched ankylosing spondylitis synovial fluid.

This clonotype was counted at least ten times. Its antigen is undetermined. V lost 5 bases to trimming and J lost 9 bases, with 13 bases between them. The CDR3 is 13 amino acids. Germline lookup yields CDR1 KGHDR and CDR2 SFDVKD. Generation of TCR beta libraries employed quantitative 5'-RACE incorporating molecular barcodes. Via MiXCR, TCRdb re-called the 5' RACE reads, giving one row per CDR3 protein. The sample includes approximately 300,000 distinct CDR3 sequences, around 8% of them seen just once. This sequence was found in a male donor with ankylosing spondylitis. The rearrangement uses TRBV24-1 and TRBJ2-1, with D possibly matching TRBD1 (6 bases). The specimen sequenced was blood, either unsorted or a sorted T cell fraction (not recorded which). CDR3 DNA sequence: TGTGCCACCAGTGGGGGGACATTCGGTGAGCAGTTCTTC. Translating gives CATSGGTFGEQFF.